The 13 T cell receptor beta chains listed next were all sequenced from one sample in a study of T-cell reconstitution after alpha-beta-depleted transplantation in children. Using unique molecular identifiers, the investigators prepared the TCRbeta library. MiXCR, applied by TCRdb to the PCR reads, yields one record per CDR3 protein. Among around 580,000 distinct CDR3 sequences listed, roughly 23% were seen once. The sample was PBMCs, mostly from graft donor cells, taken 360 days after TCRalphabeta/CD19-depleted stem cell transplant. The receptors here all came from a boy under three years old who had a stem cell transplant for acute myeloid leukemia, so the T cells may come from the graft donor.

The V gene is TRBV5-5, the J gene TRBJ2-3; D might be TRBD1 (6 bases). CDR3 size: 15 residues. V lost 4 bases, J lost 7 bases, and 19 bases lay in between. The germline gives CDR1 SGHKS, CDR2 YYEKEE (reference sequence). The CDR3 DNA follows: TGTGCCAGCAGCGACAGGTTATCGACCCCAAATACGCAGTATTTT. Its translation is CASSDRLSTPNTQYF.

The sample holds many counts of this clonotype. The chain carries TRBV7-2 and TRBJ2-4, with D tentatively TRBD2 (5 bases). CDR1 is SGHTA and CDR2 is FQGNSA in the germline V gene. V shed 2 bases and J shed 9 bases, with 11 bases lying between them. This CDR3 contains 13 residues. CDR3 sequence (DNA): TGTGCCAGCAGCTTATTTAGTGAGGGCATTCAGTACTTC. It translates to CASSLFSEGIQYF.

The chain carries TRBV15 and TRBJ2-3, with a possible D match to TRBD2 (6 bases). V lost 0 bases and J lost 1, with 8 bases in between. There are 15 residues in the CDR3. Looked up from germline, CDR1 is LNHNV and CDR2 is YYDKDF (reference sequence). The CDR3 DNA reads TGTGCCACCAGCAGAGATAGCGGTGGCACAGATACGCAGTATTTT. This codes for CATSRDSGGTDTQYF.

J is TRBJ2-6 and V is TRBV6-2 or TRBV6-3; 7 nucleotides align to TRBD1. CDR1 and CDR2 (germline): MNHEY, SVGEGT. Trimming cost V 4 bases and J 1 base; bases outside gene matches: 16. CDR3 length: 20 amino acids. CDR3 sequence: CASSSGLPGQFISGANVLTF. The CDR3 DNA sequence: TGTGCCAGCAGTTCCGGCCTTCCGGGACAGTTTATTTCTGGGGCCAACGTCCTGACTTTC.

In its sample, this clonotype was seen many times. This sequence joins TRBV7-2 and TRBJ1-5; TRBD1 aligns across 10 bases. Germline V gene data show CDR1 as SGHTA and CDR2 as FQGNSA. V was clipped by 5 bases and J by 5 bases; unmatched bases: 6. CDR3 length: 15 residues. For the CDR3, the DNA is TGTGCCAGCAGCCCCGGGACAGGGGTATATCAGCCCCAGCATTTT. Translating it yields CASSPGTGVYQPQHF.

This chain links TRBV12-3 or TRBV12-4 with TRBJ1-5; D perhaps matches TRBD1 (5 bases). Trimming cost V 5 bases and J 6 bases, with 11 bases left between them. This CDR3 contains 13 residues. The CDR3 nucleotides are TGTGCCAGCAGTGCTCAGGGCGTTCAGCCCCAGCATTTT. Protein: CASSAQGVQPQHF.

This clonotype came up many times. The V call is TRBV20-1, the J call TRBJ1-5; 8 bases map to TRBD1. Germline-derived CDR1 and CDR2 are DFQATT and SNEGSKA (reference sequence). The CDR3 is 14 residues long. J lost 4 bases, V lost 3 bases, and 5 bases had no gene match. As DNA, the CDR3 is TGCAGTGCTAGTCGCGGACAGGGAAATCAGCCCCAGCATTTT. This gives the protein CSASRGQGNQPQHF.

The sample holds many counts of this clonotype. This chain connects TRBV19 to TRBJ2-1, with D tentatively TRBD1 (5 bases). Germline V gene data show CDR1 as LNHDA and CDR2 as SQIVND (reference sequence). V lost 3 bases to trimming and J lost 1 base, with 7 bases between them. The CDR3 is 14 amino acids. The CDR3, as DNA: TGTGCCAGTAGTATTACAGGTTCCTACAATGAGCAGTTCTTC. Translation: CASSITGSYNEQFF.

V and J are TRBV29-1 and TRBJ1-1; 7 nucleotides line up with TRBD1. From germline, CDR1 is SQVTM and CDR2 ANQGSEA. Trimming at V came to 7 bases and at J to 5 bases, leaving 7 bases not matched to a gene. The CDR3 covers 12 residues. The DNA of the CDR3 is TGCAGCGCGAAGACAGGGTGGACTGAAGCTTTCTTT. It specifies CSAKTGWTEAFF.

In this sample, this clonotype turned up a few times. CDR3 residues: CASSSGWAQHF. CDR3 DNA: TGTGCCAGCAGTTCTGGATGGGCCCAGCATTTT. This sequence joins TRBV6-2 or TRBV6-3 and TRBJ1-5, with unresolved D. Looked up from germline, CDR1 is MNHEY and CDR2 is SVGEGT. This CDR3 spans 11 amino acids. V was trimmed by 4 bases and J by 11 bases, leaving 9 bases between them.

The rearrangement uses TRBV24-1 and TRBJ1-1; D uncertain. Germline CDR1 is KGHDR and CDR2 is SFDVKD. Trimming took off 9 bases at V and 8 bases at J, with 18 bases between the two ends. This CDR3 spans 13 amino acids. This CDR3 reads CATHMDTTEEAFF. CDR3 nucleotide sequence: TGTGCCACCCATATGGATACAACAGAAGAAGCTTTCTTT.

This clonotype was found many times. The chain couples TRBV29-1 to TRBJ1-1; the D gene is possibly TRBD1 (5 bases). CDR1 is SQVTM, CDR2 ANQGSEA, per germline. V was pared by 5 bases and J by 0 bases, with 16 bases between. The CDR3 sequence is 15 residues long. The CDR3 nucleotides are TGCAGCGTTCGCCTCAAGACAGCTATGAACACTGAAGCTTTCTTT. Its protein product is CSVRLKTAMNTEAFF.

The sample holds a few counts of this clonotype. CDR3 loop: CSVEHQQGQNTEAFF. As DNA, the CDR3 is TGCAGCGTTGAACACCAACAGGGGCAAAACACTGAAGCTTTCTTT. The rearrangement links TRBV29-1 to TRBJ1-1, with 7 nucleotides matching TRBD1. CDR1 is SQVTM, CDR2 ANQGSEA, per germline. V was clipped by 2 bases and J by 2 bases; unmatched bases: 8. This CDR3 region has 15 residues.